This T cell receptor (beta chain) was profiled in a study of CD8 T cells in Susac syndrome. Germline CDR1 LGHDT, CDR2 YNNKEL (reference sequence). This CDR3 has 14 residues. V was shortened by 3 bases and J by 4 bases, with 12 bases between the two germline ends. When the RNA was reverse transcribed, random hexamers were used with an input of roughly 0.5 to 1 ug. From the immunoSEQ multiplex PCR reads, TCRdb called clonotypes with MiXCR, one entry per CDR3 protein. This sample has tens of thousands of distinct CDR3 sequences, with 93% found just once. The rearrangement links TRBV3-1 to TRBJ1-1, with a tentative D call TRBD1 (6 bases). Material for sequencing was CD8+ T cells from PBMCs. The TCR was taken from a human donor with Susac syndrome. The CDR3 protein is CASSHQGGFTEAFF. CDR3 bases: TGTGCCAGCAGCCACCAAGGGGGATTCACTGAAGCTTTCTTT.